By share, the clone carrying this T cell receptor beta chain counts as medium-sized. Specified time point: sample taken at primary tumor resection. Material for sequencing was whole RNA from tumor, nontumor lung or frozen PBMC, left unsorted. The sample comes from a study of spatial heterogeneity in lung cancer. Across the study: Across the raw uncorrected reads, a unique TCR and UMI combination was observed, on average, more than ten times.

Trimming cost V 1 base and J 1 base, with 12 bases left between them. The germline V gene encodes CDR1 SGHRS and CDR2 YFSETQ. The CDR3 spans 15 residues. TCRdb analysed the 5' RACE reads with MiXCR anew, one entry per CDR3 protein. The repertoire consists of about 3,100 distinct CDR3 sequences, with roughly 18% occurring once and the leading ten covering about 16%. The TCR comes from a male donor with early-stage non-small cell lung cancer. The specimen comprised normal lung tissue next to the tumor, sampled at surgery. V and J are TRBV5-1 and TRBJ2-7; possibly TRBD2 for D (7 bases). Written as DNA, the CDR3 is TGCGCCAGCAGCTTGAGTGCGGGGGCATCCTACGAGCAGTACTTC. Protein: CASSLSAGASYEQYF.